A selection of T cell receptor beta chains follows, all from one sample in a study of OX40 agonist ivuxolimab in advanced cancers. Sequencing used immunoSEQ multiplex PCR; TCRdb keeps in-frame clones, though not all of them. The sample holds some 42,000 clones, around 84% seen once. Sequenced material: CD4+ or CD8+ T cells sorted from blood, taken in a trial of the OX40 agonist ivuxolimab. The origin of the receptors is an adult with an advanced solid tumor such as melanoma, head and neck, liver or kidney cancer. Each CDR3 is given without its conserved first and last residue. The order of the fields is J gene, V gene, CDR3 protein.

J gene: TRBJ2-1
V gene: TRBV7-8
CDR3 protein: ASSLSPGTGRLAGGVGEQF

J gene: TRBJ1-6
V gene: TRBV5-4
CDR3 protein: ASSAGQGRRNSPLH

J gene: TRBJ2-5
V gene: TRBV14
CDR3 protein: ASSQPGGGPRETQY

J gene: TRBJ1-1
V gene: TRBV4-1
CDR3 protein: ASSQVSSAEAF

J gene: TRBJ1-6
V gene: TRBV14
CDR3 protein: ASSPQGSYNSPLH

J gene: TRBJ1-4
V gene: TRBV6-5
CDR3 protein: ASRLEGAANEKLF

J gene: TRBJ2-1
V gene: TRBV7-9
CDR3 protein: ASSFVGGSDNEQF

J gene: TRBJ1-3
V gene: TRBV5-4
CDR3 protein: ASEPTGGAGGNTIY

J gene: TRBJ2-3
V gene: TRBV5-1
CDR3 protein: ASSYQGPSTDTQY

J gene: TRBJ2-7
V gene: TRBV28
CDR3 protein: ASSLSPASGDRYEQY

J gene: TRBJ1-2
V gene: TRBV19
CDR3 protein: ASSNRDGLNYGYT

J gene: TRBJ2-7
V gene: TRBV11-1
CDR3 protein: ASSLAGLPYEQY

J gene: TRBJ1-2
V gene: TRBV12-5
CDR3 protein: ASGLGQGIGGYT

J gene: TRBJ2-5
V gene: TRBV29-1
CDR3 protein: SVGRANNRETQY

J gene: TRBJ1-1
V gene: TRBV2
CDR3 protein: ASSEYMNTEAF

J gene: TRBJ2-2
V gene: TRBV9
CDR3 protein: ASSVVPGELF

J gene: TRBJ2-7
V gene: TRBV4-3
CDR3 protein: ASSQVGAAGGEHEQY

J gene: TRBJ2-6
V gene: TRBV27
CDR3 protein: ATGLGNSGANVLT

J gene: TRBJ2-7
V gene: TRBV27
CDR3 protein: ASSLIGDEQY

J gene: TRBJ1-4
V gene: TRBV30
CDR3 protein: AWSGGGMENGLF

J gene: TRBJ1-4
V gene: TRBV27
CDR3 protein: ASTLSGGLGEKLF

J gene: TRBJ1-2
V gene: TRBV6-5
CDR3 protein: ASSYQKAPLFYGYT

J gene: TRBJ2-7
V gene: TRBV4-3
CDR3 protein: ASSQAGTGNYEQY

J gene: TRBJ1-2
V gene: TRBV6-5
CDR3 protein: ASSYWRDYT